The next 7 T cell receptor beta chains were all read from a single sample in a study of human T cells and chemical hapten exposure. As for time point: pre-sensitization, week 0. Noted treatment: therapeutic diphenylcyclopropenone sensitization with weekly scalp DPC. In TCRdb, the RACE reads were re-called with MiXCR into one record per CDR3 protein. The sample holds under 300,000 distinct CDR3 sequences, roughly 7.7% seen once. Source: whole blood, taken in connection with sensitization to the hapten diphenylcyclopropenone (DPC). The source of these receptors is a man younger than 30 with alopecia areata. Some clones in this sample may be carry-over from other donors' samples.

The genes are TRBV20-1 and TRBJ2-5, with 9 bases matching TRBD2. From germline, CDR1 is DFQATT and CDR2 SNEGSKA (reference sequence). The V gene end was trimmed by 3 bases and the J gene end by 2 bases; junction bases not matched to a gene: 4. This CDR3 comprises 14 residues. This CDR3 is CSASKRGAQETQYF. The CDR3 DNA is TGCAGTGCTAGCAAGCGGGGGGCGCAAGAGACCCAGTACTTC.

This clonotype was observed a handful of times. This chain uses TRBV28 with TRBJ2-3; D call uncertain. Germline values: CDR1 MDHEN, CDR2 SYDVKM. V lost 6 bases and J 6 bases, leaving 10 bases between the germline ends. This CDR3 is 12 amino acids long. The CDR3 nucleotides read TGTGCCAGCAGGGGAAATGCGGATACGCAGTATTTT. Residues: CASRGNADTQYF.

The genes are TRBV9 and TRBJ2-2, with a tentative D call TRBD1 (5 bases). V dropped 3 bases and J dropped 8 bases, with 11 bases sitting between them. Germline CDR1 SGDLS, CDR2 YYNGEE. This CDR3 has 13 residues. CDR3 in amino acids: CASSETDSGELFF. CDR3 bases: TGTGCCAGCAGCGAGACAGATTCAGGGGAGCTGTTTTTT.

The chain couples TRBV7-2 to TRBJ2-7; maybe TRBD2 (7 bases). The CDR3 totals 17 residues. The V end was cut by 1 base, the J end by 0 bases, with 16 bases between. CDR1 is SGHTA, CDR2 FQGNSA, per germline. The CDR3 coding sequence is TGTGCCAGCAGCTTAGAGCACGCGCGGGGGCACTCCTACGAGCAGTACTTC. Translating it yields CASSLEHARGHSYEQYF. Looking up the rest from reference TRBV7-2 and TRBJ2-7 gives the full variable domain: GAGVSQSPSNKVTEKGKDVELRCDPISGHTALYWYRQSLGQGLEFLIYFQGNSAPDKSGLPSDRFSAERTGGSVSTLTIQRTQQEDSAVYLCASSLEHARGHSYEQYFGPGTRLTVT.

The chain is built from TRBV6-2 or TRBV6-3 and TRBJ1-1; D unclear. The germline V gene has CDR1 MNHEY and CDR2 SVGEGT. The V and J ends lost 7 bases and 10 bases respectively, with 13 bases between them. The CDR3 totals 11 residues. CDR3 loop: CASNDPPLAFF. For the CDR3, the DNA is TGTGCCAGCAACGACCCGCCATTAGCTTTCTTT.

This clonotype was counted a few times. The CDR3 sequence is CASSQPWTGHNEAFF. CDR3 nucleotides: TGTGCCAGCAGCCAACCTTGGACAGGCCATAATGAAGCTTTCTTT. The chain is built from TRBV3-1 and TRBJ1-1, with TRBD1 matching 7 bases. With 2 bases clipped from V and 7 bases from J, the junction kept 10 bases outside the gene matches. Looked up from germline, CDR1 is LGHDT and CDR2 is YNNKEL (reference sequence). The length of the CDR3 is 15 residues.

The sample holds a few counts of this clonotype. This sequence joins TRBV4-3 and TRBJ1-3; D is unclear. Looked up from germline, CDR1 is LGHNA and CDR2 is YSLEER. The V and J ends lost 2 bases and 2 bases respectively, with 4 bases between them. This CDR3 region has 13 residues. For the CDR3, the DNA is TGCGCCAGCAGCCAAAGGACTGGAAACACCATATATTTT. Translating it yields CASSQRTGNTIYF.